One and the same sample provided the 9 T cell receptor beta chains below, sequenced in a study of Ad26.COV2.S vaccination and SARS-CoV-2 variants. Profiled with immunoSEQ multiplex PCR; TCRdb holds only in-frame clones, not every one. This table holds fewer than 400,000 clones, under 90% found once. Treatment of the sample: around 19 received Ad26.COV2.S at low or high dose, single or two shots; 5 received placebo; per-sample allocation not given. Day 63 after the first injection of vaccine or placebo was the sampling time. The material sequenced was peripheral blood, taken in a trial of Ad26.COV2.S vaccine versus placebo. Every receptor here comes from a person aged 18-65 years who received the Ad26.COV2.S COVID-19 vaccine or a placebo.

V usage is TRBV3-1 (or the pseudogene TRBV3-2) and J usage is TRBJ1-1, with 7 bases matching TRBD1. The CDR3 runs 14 residues. Germline-derived CDR1 and CDR2 are LGHDT and YNNKEL (reference sequence). Trimming took 6 bases from V and 6 from J; bases not matched to a gene: 10. The CDR3 reads CASRSDRASAEAFF. The CDR3 nucleotides read TGTGCCAGCAGGTCCGACAGGGCGAGCGCTGAAGCTTTCTTT.

In DNA, the CDR3 is TGTGCCAGTAGTATTGCTGGGTGGGATACGCAGTATTTT. Protein: CASSIAGWDTQYF. The chain combines TRBV19 with TRBJ2-3; D uncertain. The CDR3 runs 13 residues. Germline loops: CDR1 LNHDA, CDR2 SQIVND (reference sequence). Trimming left V 3 bases short and J 6 bases short, with 10 bases between.

This clone was seen more than once but under ten times. In the same sample, other DNA sequences code for this CDR3. The CDR3 DNA reads as TGTGCCAGCTCACCCTCCCTCACAGATACGCAGTATTTT. This encodes CASSPSLTDTQYF. The rearrangement uses TRBV18 and TRBJ2-3; no clear D. CDR1 and CDR2 from the germline V gene are KGHSH and LQKENI. CDR3 length: 13 residues. Trimming stripped 3 bases from V and 2 bases from J, with 6 bases between.

This sequence joins TRBV18 and TRBJ2-7, with TRBD1 as a possible D gene (6 bases). This CDR3 region has 18 residues. The V gene lost 0 bases and the J gene lost 3 bases, with 21 bases spanning the gap. Looked up from germline, CDR1 is KGHSH and CDR2 is LQKENI. The CDR3 nucleotides are TGTGCCAGCTCACCACCAAACCCCACAGGGAAGGGGCGCTACGAGCAGTACTTC. Translated, it gives CASSPPNPTGKGRYEQYF.

The chain has TRBV3-1 (or the pseudogene TRBV3-2) and TRBJ2-1; possibly TRBD2 for D (6 bases). This CDR3 spans 16 amino acids. Looked up from germline, CDR1 is LGHDT and CDR2 is YNNKEL (reference sequence). Trimming removed 4 bases from V and 3 bases from J, with 16 bases in between. The CDR3: CASSPLEAGNYNEQFF. Written as DNA, the CDR3 is TGTGCCAGCAGCCCCCTGGAGGCGGGGAACTACAATGAGCAGTTCTTC.

The rearrangement joins TRBV7-2 to TRBJ1-5, with D unclear. This CDR3 contains 12 residues. From germline, CDR1 is SGHTA and CDR2 FQGNSA. Trimming pared 1 base from V and 7 bases from J, leaving 5 bases between. The CDR3 loop is CASSLVQQPQHF. DNA of the CDR3: TGTGCCAGCAGCTTAGTTCAACAGCCCCAGCATTTT.

As concerns this clone: A read error may account for a junction end that differs from germline. The rearrangement joins TRBV7-6 to TRBJ2-7; TRBD1 matches 9 bases. The CDR3 loop spans 14 amino acids. The V gene's germline CDR1 is SGHVS and CDR2 FNYEAQ. DNA for the CDR3: TGTGCCAGCAGCTCCGGACAGGGGTGGGACCTTACCCTCTTC. Amino acid sequence: CASSSGQGWDLTLF.

The chain is built from TRBV29-1 and TRBJ1-1; D possibly corresponds to TRBD1 (6 bases). The CDR3 consists of 13 residues. CDR1 is SQVTM and CDR2 is ANQGSEA in the germline V gene. Deletions cut 4 bases from V and 1 base from J, with 10 bases between. The CDR3 DNA reads as TGCAGCGTTGGCGGGGGCCGGAACACTGAAGCTTTCTTT. This gives the protein CSVGGGRNTEAFF.

The chain has TRBV7-6 and TRBJ2-2; 9 bases align to TRBD1. The J segment lost 6 bases and the V segment lost 1 base, leaving 6 bases of the junction unmatched. CDR3 size: 16 residues. CDR1 and CDR2 (germline): SGHVS, FNYEAQ. CDR3 DNA sequence: TGTGCCAGCAGCTTAGGGACAGGGGTACGATCCGGGGAGCTGTTTTTT. Translating it yields CASSLGTGVRSGELFF.